A selection of T cell receptor beta chains follows, all from one sample in a study of identical twins. TCRdb analysed the 5' RACE reads with MiXCR anew, one entry per CDR3 protein. Of about 530,000 distinct CDR3 sequences listed, under 25% are singletons. These data are also associated with another study on yellow fever vaccine responses in identical twins.

The sample comprised CD4+ T cells sorted from blood. Receptor source: a woman under 30 in good health. CDR3s include the opening cysteine and the closing phenylalanine or tryptophan. The D gene is left open where the match is weak. The listing skips clone size in some rows; elsewhere it reads once, few, many or a size class.

clone_size | j_call | v_call | d_call | cdr3_aa | cdr3_nt
- | TRBJ1-1 | TRBV18 | - | CAISPPIQYEAFF | TGTGCCATCTCACCACCGATCCAGTATGAAGCTTTCTTT
few | TRBJ2-3 | TRBV20-1 | - | CSARPPGLGTDTQYF | TGCAGTGCTAGGCCTCCGGGACTGGGCACAGATACGCAGTATTTT
- | TRBJ2-2 | TRBV29-1 | - | CSVGVLGAGELFF | TGCAGCGTTGGAGTACTGGGGGCCGGGGAGCTGTTCTTT
once | TRBJ1-2 | TRBV28 | - | CASSFPQWYGYTF | TGTGCCAGCAGTTTTCCTCAGTGGTATGGCTACACCTTC
few | TRBJ2-1 | TRBV20-1 | TRBD2 | CSSDTSGAQYNEQFF | TGCAGTTCTGACACTAGCGGGGCTCAATACAATGAGCAGTTCTTC
- | TRBJ2-5 | TRBV5-8 | - | CASSSGLQQETQYF | TGTGCCAGCAGCTCGGGACTGCAACAAGAGACCCAGTACTTC
- | TRBJ2-1 | TRBV27 | TRBD2 | CASSLLAGGPVHEQFF | TGTGCCAGCAGTTTATTGGCGGGAGGGCCAGTCCATGAGCAGTTCTTC
once | TRBJ2-2 | TRBV7-9 | - | CASSLGGWTVNTGELFF | TGTGCCAGCAGCTTAGGGGGGTGGACGGTGAACACCGGGGAGCTGTTTTTT
- | TRBJ2-7 | TRBV3-1 | - | CASSQRDSYEQYF | TGTGCCAGCAGCCAACGCGACAGCTACGAGCAGTACTTC
many | TRBJ2-3 | TRBV5-1 | TRBD2 | CASSLGAGSGTGTDTQYF | TGCGCCAGCAGCTTGGGAGCCGGTAGCGGGACTGGCACAGATACGCAGTATTTT
few | TRBJ1-2 | TRBV12-3/TRBV12-4 | - | CASTLGQGVAF | TGTGCCAGCACCCTGGGACAAGGCGTGGCCTTC
few | TRBJ2-7 | TRBV2 | TRBD2 | CASSERAGGPLEQYF | TGTGCCAGCAGTGAACGGGCGGGAGGGCCTTTGGAGCAGTACTTC
- | TRBJ2-1 | TRBV7-2 | - | CASTSRGFNEQFF | TGTGCCAGCACCTCAAGGGGTTTCAATGAGCAGTTCTTC
- | TRBJ2-3 | TRBV29-1 | TRBD1 | CSVVGQGLTDTQYF | TGCAGCGTTGTCGGACAGGGACTCACAGATACGCAGTATTTT
- | TRBJ1-6 | TRBV4-1 | TRBD1 | CASSQPGTGVSPLHF | TGCGCCAGCAGCCAGCCCGGGACAGGGGTTTCACCCCTCCACTTT
- | TRBJ1-1 | TRBV25-1 | - | CASRERATNTEAFF | TGTGCCAGCAGGGAAAGGGCTACGAACACTGAAGCTTTCTTT
few | TRBJ2-3 | TRBV28 | - | CATNQLTDTQYF | TGTGCCACCAATCAACTCACAGATACGCAGTATTTT
few | TRBJ2-3 | TRBV14 | TRBD2 | CASSQQTSGGYTDTQYF | TGTGCCAGCAGCCAACAGACTAGCGGGGGATACACAGATACGCAGTATTTT
- | TRBJ2-5 | TRBV4-1 | - | CASSQDDERAIQETQYF | TGCGCCAGCAGCCAAGATGATGAGCGGGCCATCCAAGAGACCCAGTACTTC
- | TRBJ2-2 | TRBV27 | - | CASSLNRAEWRNTGELFF | TGTGCCAGCAGTTTGAACAGGGCGGAATGGAGGAACACCGGGGAGCTGTTTTTT
- | TRBJ1-2 | TRBV6-1 | - | CASSAQEIYGYTF | TGTGCCAGCAGTGCCCAGGAAATATATGGCTACACCTTC
- | TRBJ2-3 | TRBV7-2 | - | CASSLLEGGFTDTQYF | TGTGCCAGCAGCTTACTGGAGGGGGGATTCACAGATACGCAGTATTTT
many | TRBJ2-5 | TRBV6-5 | - | CASSYSTVGNQETQYF | TGTGCCAGCAGTTACTCCACAGTAGGGAACCAAGAGACCCAGTACTTC
few | TRBJ2-5 | TRBV4-1 | - | CASSQAGDISRTQYF | TGCGCCAGCAGCCAGGCGGGGGACATTAGTCGGACCCAGTACTTC
once | TRBJ2-6 | TRBV12-3/TRBV12-4 | - | CASQRSGANVLTF | TGTGCCAGCCAGCGATCTGGGGCCAACGTCCTGACTTTC
few | TRBJ1-2 | TRBV10-3 | - | CAISEAPEYGYTF | TGTGCCATCAGTGAAGCACCCGAGTATGGCTACACCTTC
- | TRBJ2-7 | TRBV5-1 | - | CASSPAIGVPYEQYF | TGCGCCAGCAGCCCCGCTATTGGAGTTCCCTACGAGCAGTACTTC
few | TRBJ1-2 | TRBV10-2 | - | CASSDAGTLYGYTF | TGCGCCAGCAGTGACGCCGGGACCCTTTATGGCTACACCTTC
few | TRBJ2-3 | TRBV24-1 | TRBD1 | CATSDPDRATQYF | TGTGCCACCAGTGACCCGGACAGGGCGACGCAGTATTTT
- | TRBJ1-1 | TRBV12-3/TRBV12-4 | - | CASRLSREGGTEAFF | TGTGCCAGCAGACTAAGTCGGGAGGGAGGCACTGAAGCTTTCTTT
few | TRBJ1-4 | TRBV5-1 | TRBD1 | CASARDRAFEKLFF | TGCGCCAGCGCACGGGACAGGGCCTTTGAAAAACTGTTTTTT